This entry concerns a single T cell receptor beta chain. What it binds is unknown. Profiled with immunoSEQ multiplex PCR; TCRdb holds only in-frame clones, not every one. The repertoire consists of under 200,000 clones, with roughly 92% occurring once and the leading ten covering 0.64%. The data derive from a study of T cell responses to AZD1222 COVID-19 vaccine. Study-wide results and caveats: Researchers took repertoire samples only after the peak T cell response had come. Within unmutated variant regions lay the reported targets of nearly half of spike-specific TCRs.

There are 13 residues in the CDR3. Between the trimmed V and J ends, which lost 0 bases and 6 bases, there was a span of 8 bases. Germline assignment: CDR1 LGHDT and CDR2 YNNKEL (reference sequence). The TCR comes from an adult in good health. The sequencing used peripheral blood, collected on day 0 of AZD1222 vaccination. The rearrangement joins TRBV3-1 (or the pseudogene TRBV3-2) to TRBJ1-2, with D maybe TRBD1 (6 bases). CDR3 nucleotides: TGTGCCAGCAGCCAAGAGCAGGGGAATGGCTACACCTTC. Its protein is CASSQEQGNGYTF.